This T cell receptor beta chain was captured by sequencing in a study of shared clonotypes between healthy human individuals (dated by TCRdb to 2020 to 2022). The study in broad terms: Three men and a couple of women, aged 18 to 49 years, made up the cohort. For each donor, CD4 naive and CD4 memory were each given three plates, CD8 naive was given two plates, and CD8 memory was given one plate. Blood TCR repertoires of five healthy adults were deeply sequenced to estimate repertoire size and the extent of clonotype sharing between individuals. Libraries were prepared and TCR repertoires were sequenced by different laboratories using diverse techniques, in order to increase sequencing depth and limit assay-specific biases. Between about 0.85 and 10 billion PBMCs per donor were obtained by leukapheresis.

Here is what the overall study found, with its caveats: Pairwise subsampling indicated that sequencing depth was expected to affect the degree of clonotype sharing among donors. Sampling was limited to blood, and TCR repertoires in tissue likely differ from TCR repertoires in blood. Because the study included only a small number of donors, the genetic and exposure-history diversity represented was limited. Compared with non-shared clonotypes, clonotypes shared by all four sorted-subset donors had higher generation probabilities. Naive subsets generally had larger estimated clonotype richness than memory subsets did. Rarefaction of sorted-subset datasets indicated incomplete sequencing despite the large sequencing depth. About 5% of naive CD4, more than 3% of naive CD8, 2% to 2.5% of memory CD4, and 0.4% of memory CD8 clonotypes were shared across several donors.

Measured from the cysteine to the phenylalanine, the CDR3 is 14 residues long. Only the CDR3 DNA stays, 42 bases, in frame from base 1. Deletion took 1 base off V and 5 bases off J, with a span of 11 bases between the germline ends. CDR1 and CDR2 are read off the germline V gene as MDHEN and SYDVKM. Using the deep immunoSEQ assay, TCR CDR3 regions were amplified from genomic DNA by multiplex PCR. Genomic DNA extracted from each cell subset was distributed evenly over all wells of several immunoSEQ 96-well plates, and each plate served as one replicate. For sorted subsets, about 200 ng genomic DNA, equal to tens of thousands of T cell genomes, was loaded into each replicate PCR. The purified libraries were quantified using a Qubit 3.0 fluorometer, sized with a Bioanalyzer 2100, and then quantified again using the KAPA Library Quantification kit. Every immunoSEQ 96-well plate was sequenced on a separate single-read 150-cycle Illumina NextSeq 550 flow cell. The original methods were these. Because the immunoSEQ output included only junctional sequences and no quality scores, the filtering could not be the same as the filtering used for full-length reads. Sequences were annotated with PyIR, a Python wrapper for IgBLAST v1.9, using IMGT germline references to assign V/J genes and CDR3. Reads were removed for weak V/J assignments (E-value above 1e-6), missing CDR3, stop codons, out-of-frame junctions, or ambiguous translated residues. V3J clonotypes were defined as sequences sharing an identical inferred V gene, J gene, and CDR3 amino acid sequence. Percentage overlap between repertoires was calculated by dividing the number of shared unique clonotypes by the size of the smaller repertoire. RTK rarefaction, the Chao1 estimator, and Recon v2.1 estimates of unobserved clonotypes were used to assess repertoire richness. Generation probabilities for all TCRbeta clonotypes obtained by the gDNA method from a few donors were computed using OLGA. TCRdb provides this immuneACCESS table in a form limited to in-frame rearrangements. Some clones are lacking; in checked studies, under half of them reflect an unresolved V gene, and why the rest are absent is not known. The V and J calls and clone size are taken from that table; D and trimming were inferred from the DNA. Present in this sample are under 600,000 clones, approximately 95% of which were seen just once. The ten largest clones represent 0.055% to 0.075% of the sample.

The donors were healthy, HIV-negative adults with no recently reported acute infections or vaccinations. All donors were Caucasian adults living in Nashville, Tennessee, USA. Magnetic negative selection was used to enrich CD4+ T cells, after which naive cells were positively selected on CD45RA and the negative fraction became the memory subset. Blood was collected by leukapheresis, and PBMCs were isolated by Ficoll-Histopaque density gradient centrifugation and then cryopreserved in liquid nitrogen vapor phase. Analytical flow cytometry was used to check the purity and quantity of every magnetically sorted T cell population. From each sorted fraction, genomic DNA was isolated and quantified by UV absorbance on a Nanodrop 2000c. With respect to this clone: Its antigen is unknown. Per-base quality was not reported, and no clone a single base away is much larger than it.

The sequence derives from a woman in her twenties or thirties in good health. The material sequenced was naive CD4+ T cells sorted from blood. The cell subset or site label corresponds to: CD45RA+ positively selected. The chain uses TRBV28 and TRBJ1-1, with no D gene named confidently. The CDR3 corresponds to CASSLFKTGTEAFF. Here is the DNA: TGTGCCAGCAGTTTATTCAAAACGGGAACTGAAGCTTTCTTT.